This entry concerns a single T cell receptor (beta chain). Its antigen is not known. It was genomic DNA that served as the template for profiling TCR beta VDJ and CDR3. MiXCR was run by TCRdb on the reads, yielding one entry per CDR3 protein. Among approximately 150,000 distinct CDR3 sequences, over 40% were seen once, and the ten largest hold roughly 3.2%. For sequencing, patients were chosen who had shown expansion of CD8+CD57+ cells by flow cytometry. At blood sampling, none of the patients had yet received therapy. The source of the sample is a study of CD8+CD57+ T cells in acquired aplastic anemia. Study details: Sorted cells (CD4+ and CD8+) yielded DNA amounts that averaged about 2.9 ug.

Whole-study results and caveats: Patients and controls shared twenty-nine CD8+ CDR3 sequences, which appeared highly expressed in patients and within their immunodominant clones. Significance was not reached for CD8+ Simpson's diversity between patients and controls.

The TCR sequence derives from a human donor with aplastic anemia. Sequencing was carried out using sorted CD4+, CD8+, or CD8+CD57+ T cells (not recorded which) from PBMCs.

DNA of the CDR3: TGTGCCAGCAGTCCCGTGGGGGTCACAGATACGCAGTATTTT. This translates into CASSPVGVTDTQYF. V and J are TRBV2 and TRBJ2-3; D may match TRBD1 or TRBD2 (5 bases each). The CDR3 loop spans 14 amino acids. In germline, CDR1 is SNHLY, CDR2 FYNNEI. Trimming removed 5 bases at V and 2 bases at J, with 11 bases between.